The next 26 T cell receptor beta chains were all read from a single sample in a study of glioma-infiltrating T cells. Using RNA template, CDR3s of TCR alpha and beta were amplified with iRepertoire arm-PCR. TCRdb recomputed calls from the multiplex PCR reads with MiXCR, one row per CDR3 protein. Among around 390,000 distinct CDR3 sequences listed, roughly two fifths were seen once. Sequenced: glioma tissue, nonneoplastic brain tissue, or PBMCs (not recorded which). These receptors all come from a human donor with low-grade glioma or glioblastoma, undergoing nonglioma brain surgery, or in good health (not recorded which).

This chain connects TRBV7-7 to TRBJ2-7; TRBD2 aligns across 9 bases. This CDR3 comprises 16 residues. The ends lost 1 base at V and 5 bases at J; junction bases unmatched: 9. Germline lookup yields CDR1 SSHAT and CDR2 FNYEAQ (reference sequence). This CDR3 is CASSLVVAGVENEQYF. DNA of the CDR3: TGTGCCAGCAGCTTAGTTGTAGCGGGAGTAGAAAACGAGCAGTACTTC.

The V call is TRBV7-3, the J call TRBJ2-3; D might be TRBD2 (5 bases). Germline V lookup: CDR1 SGHTA, CDR2 FQGTGA. The CDR3 runs 15 residues. The V end was cut by 2 bases, the J end by 9 bases, with 18 bases between. CDR3 loop: CASSLGGPARETQYF. The CDR3 coding sequence is TGTGCCAGCAGCTTAGGAGGTCCCGCGAGGGAAACGCAGTATTTT.

The CDR3, as DNA: TGTGCCAGCAGTGGCTCGACAGGGACTCAGCCCCAGCATTTT. Its translation: CASSGSTGTQPQHF. The chain uses TRBV2 and TRBJ1-5, with 7 nucleotides matching TRBD1. Per the germline V gene, CDR1 is SNHLY and CDR2 is FYNNEI. The CDR3 runs 14 residues. V was clipped by 4 bases and J by 6 bases; unmatched bases: 6.

About this clonotype: This sequence may be a read error, since a much larger clone differs from it by one base. The chain joins TRBV29-1 to TRBJ2-3; D not resolved. The V gene's germline CDR1 is SQVTM and CDR2 ANQGSEA. This CDR3 comprises 12 residues. DNA for the CDR3: TGCGGCGTTGAGACTAGCACAGATACGCAGTATTTT. It encodes CGVETSTDTQYF.

This clonotype was seen only once. The J gene is TRBJ2-2, the V gene TRBV6-6; D gene unclear. The CDR3 consists of 14 residues. Germline CDR1 and CDR2: MNHNY and SVGAGI (reference sequence). The CDR3 reads CAAVTPRSTGELFF. As DNA, the CDR3 is TGTGCAGCAGTTACACCCCGTTCGACCGGGGAGCTGTTTTTT.

CDR3 sequence: CASSRGVLAGGATDTQYF. CDR3 DNA sequence: TGTGCCAGCAGCCGGGGGGTCCTAGCGGGAGGAGCGACAGATACGCAGTATTTT. This chain uses TRBV2 with TRBJ2-3; 11 bases are shared with TRBD2. The V gene end was trimmed by 6 bases and the J gene end by 3 bases; junction bases not matched to a gene: 14. The CDR3 contains 18 residues. Germline V lookup: CDR1 SNHLY, CDR2 FYNNEI. Supplemented by reference TRBV2 and TRBJ2-3, the full variable domain reads EPEVTQTPSHQVTQMGQEVILRCVPISNHLYFYWYRQILGQKVEFLVSFYNNEISEKSEIFDDQFSVERPDGSNFTLKIRSTKLEDSAMYFCASSRGVLAGGATDTQYFGPGTRLTVL.

The rearrangement joins TRBV7-9 to TRBJ2-7; tentative D call: TRBD2 (6 bases). Germline lookup yields CDR1 SEHNR and CDR2 FQNEAQ (reference sequence). V was cut by 5 bases and J by 3 bases, with 17 bases left in between. The CDR3 spans 15 residues. CDR3 nucleotides: TGTGCCAGCAGCGGGGGAGCAGGAGGGGTCTACGAGCAGTACTTC. Translating it yields CASSGGAGGVYEQYF. Combining the CDR3 with reference TRBV7-9 and TRBJ2-7 gives the whole variable domain DTGVSQNPRHKITKRGQNVTFRCDPISEHNRLYWYRQTLGQGPEFLTYFQNEAQLEKSRLLSDRFSAERPKGSFSTLEIQRTEQGDSAMYLCASSGGAGGVYEQYFGPGTRLTVT.

The chain has TRBV19 and TRBJ2-7, with 7 positions matching TRBD1. V lost 5 bases, J lost 3 bases, and 7 bases stayed unmatched. The CDR3 totals 14 residues. CDR1 is LNHDA, CDR2 SQIVND, per germline (reference sequence). CDR3 in amino acids: CASSFTTGSYEQYF. The CDR3 region has the DNA TGTGCCAGTAGTTTCACGACAGGGAGCTACGAGCAGTACTTC.

This clonotype was detected only a few times. The V call is TRBV4-3, the J call TRBJ2-1; D is undetermined. V was clipped by 1 base and J by 0 bases, with 10 bases between them. The CDR3 is 16 residues long. From germline, CDR1 is LGHNA and CDR2 YSLEER. CDR3 sequence reads: CASSQVSFSSYNEQFF. Here the CDR3 DNA reads TGCGCCAGCAGCCAAGTATCTTTTAGCTCCTACAATGAGCAGTTCTTC.

This clonotype was counted once. A much larger clone differs by one base, so this may be a read error. The gene calls are TRBV27 and TRBJ2-7; D perhaps matches TRBD2 (6 bases). V shed 2 bases and J shed 3 bases, with 17 bases lying between them. This CDR3 contains 16 residues. Germline CDR1 is MNHEY and CDR2 is SMNVEV (reference sequence). This CDR3 reads CASSLSLGGIYYEQYF. The CDR3 DNA follows: TGTGCCAGCAGTTTAAGTCTGGGCGGGATATACTACGAGCAGTACTTC.

This clonotype has more than one count but fewer than ten. The rearrangement joins TRBV24-1 to TRBJ1-5; D is unclear. Germline values: CDR1 KGHDR, CDR2 SFDVKD. Trimming took off 1 base at V and 7 bases at J, with 7 bases between the two ends. The CDR3 is 13 amino acids. CDR3 DNA sequence: TGTGCCACCAGTGATTTTAGTGGACAGCCCCAGCATTTT. Protein sequence: CATSDFSGQPQHF.

This chain connects TRBV10-3 to TRBJ2-3; TRBD2 matches 11 bases. V gave up 10 bases and J gave up 4 bases; unmatched junction bases: 10. This CDR3 contains 15 residues. Germline CDR1 reads ENHRY; CDR2 reads SYGVKD. In nucleotides, the CDR3 is TGTGCCACCGACCTTATTAGCGGGAGGGCAGATACGCAGTATTTT. Translation gives CATDLISGRADTQYF.

This clonotype was detected ten times or more. This chain joins TRBV28 and TRBJ2-1; 7 nucleotides align to TRBD1. V lost 3 bases, J lost 12 bases, and 8 bases stayed unmatched. CDR1 is MDHEN, CDR2 SYDVKM, per germline. This CDR3 spans 13 amino acids. CDR3 sequence (DNA): TGTGCCAGCAGTTTCAGACAGGGCCCCAGGCAGTTCTTC. Translation: CASSFRQGPRQFF.

This clonotype was counted only a few times. The chain joins TRBV27 to TRBJ1-5, with 10 bases fitting TRBD1. CDR3 length: 13 residues. With 8 bases clipped from V and 7 bases from J, the junction kept 5 bases outside the gene matches. The germline gives CDR1 MNHEY, CDR2 SMNVEV (reference sequence). The CDR3 loop is CASGTGEGQPQHF. CDR3 coding DNA: TGTGCCAGCGGGACAGGGGAAGGACAGCCCCAGCATTTT.

A note on this clonotype: A read error may explain this, as a much larger clone is one base away. The V and J genes are TRBV27 and TRBJ1-2, with 7 bases lining up with TRBD1. Per the germline V gene, CDR1 is MNHEY and CDR2 is SMNVEV (reference sequence). This CDR3 spans 13 amino acids. J lost 3 bases, V lost 5 bases, and 3 bases had no gene match. The chain's CDR3 is CASSPGQYYGYTF. Here the CDR3 DNA reads TGTGCCAGCAGTCCGGGACAGTACTATGGCTACACCTTC.

This chain links TRBV6-1 with TRBJ2-3; D may be TRBD1 or TRBD2 (5 bases each). CDR3 length: 13 residues. Looked up from germline, CDR1 is MNHNS and CDR2 is SASEGT. V gave up 5 bases and J gave up 6 bases, with 12 bases separating them. CDR3 region: CASSRDPGDTQYF. CDR3 DNA: TGTGCCAGCAGTCGGGACCCGGGCGATACGCAGTATTTT.

The chain links TRBV20-1 to TRBJ2-3; maybe TRBD1 (6 bases). Germline V gene lookup returns CDR1 DFQATT and CDR2 SNEGSKA (reference sequence). The CDR3 has 17 residues. V lost 7 bases to trimming and J lost 7 bases, with 30 bases between them. Written as DNA, the CDR3 is TGCAGTGGAAATAGCCGTAGAGGGGGTGAGATGGAGTATACGCAGTATTTT. It is translated as CSGNSRRGGEMEYTQYF.

This clonotype was detected a few times. This sequence joins TRBV7-9 and TRBJ1-6; D not certain. The germline CDR1 and CDR2 sequences are SEHNR and FQNEAQ (reference sequence). Between the trimmed V and J ends, which lost 1 base and 9 bases, there was a span of 10 bases. The CDR3 runs to 14 residues. The CDR3 region is CASSLVTSSSPLHF. As DNA, the CDR3 is TGTGCCAGCAGCTTAGTGACAAGCTCTTCACCCCTCCACTTT. Full variable domain (outside the CDR3, taken from reference TRBV7-9 and TRBJ1-6): DTGVSQNPRHKITKRGQNVTFRCDPISEHNRLYWYRQTLGQGPEFLTYFQNEAQLEKSRLLSDRFSAERPKGSFSTLEIQRTEQGDSAMYLCASSLVTSSSPLHFGNGTRLTVT.

In regard to this clonotype: A much larger clone sits a single nucleotide away, making a read error possible. V is TRBV20-1 and J is TRBJ2-7; TRBD2 agrees at 11 bases. The germline CDR1 and CDR2 sequences are DFQATT and SNEGSKA (reference sequence). CDR3 size: 15 residues. Trimming cost V 6 bases and J 7 bases; bases outside gene matches: 14. The CDR3 here is CSATPQTSGILEQYF. As DNA, the CDR3 is TGCAGTGCGACACCACAGACTAGCGGGATCCTGGAGCAGTACTTC.

This clonotype was detected ten times or more. V gene TRBV28 combines with J gene TRBJ1-1; no firm D call. Germline CDR1 and CDR2: MDHEN and SYDVKM. This CDR3 is built from 12 residues. Trimming took off 6 bases at V and 5 bases at J, with 10 bases between the two ends. CDR3: CASSWRGTEAFF. The CDR3, as DNA: TGTGCCAGCAGCTGGAGAGGGACTGAAGCTTTCTTT.

With regard to this clonotype: The junction departs from the called germline gene at one end, perhaps through a read error. The chain employs TRBV14 and TRBJ2-1; D uncertain. The CDR3 has 17 amino acids. Per germline, CDR1 SGHDN and CDR2 FVKESK. This chain's CDR3 is CASSQERVGYSYNERFF. In DNA, the CDR3 is TGTGCCAGCAGCCAAGAGAGAGTCGGGTACTCATACAATGAGCGGTTCTTC.

With regard to this clonotype: Given a much more abundant clone one base away, this may be a read error. The chain is built from TRBV7-2 and TRBJ1-5; no clear D gene. CDR3 length: 17 amino acids. Looked up from germline, CDR1 is SGHTA and CDR2 is FQGNSA. DNA of the CDR3: TGTGCCAGCAGCTTGATTCCGGACTTCAGTAGCAATCAGCACCAGCATTTT. Its protein is CASSLIPDFSSNQHQHF. Full variable domain (rest looked up from reference TRBV7-2 and TRBJ1-5): GAGVSQSPSNKVTEKGKDVELRCDPISGHTALYWYRQSLGQGLEFLIYFQGNSAPDKSGLPSDRFSAERTGGSVSTLTIQRTQQEDSAVYLCASSLIPDFSSNQHQHFGDGTRLSIL.

The V and J genes are TRBV6-1 and TRBJ2-5; 9 positions agree with TRBD2. V was clipped by 6 bases and J by 5 bases; unmatched bases: 7. The CDR3 contains 14 residues. Germline V gene data show CDR1 as MNHNS and CDR2 as SASEGT. CDR3 nucleotides: TGTGCCAGCAGCGTAGCGGGAGTTTGGGAGACCCAGTACTTC. Protein sequence: CASSVAGVWETQYF.

Comments on this clonotype: One base away lies a much larger clone, so this may be a sequencing read error. The chain couples TRBV6-5 to TRBJ2-2, with D unclear. Trimming left V 6 bases short and J 0 bases short, with 8 bases between. The CDR3 has 14 residues. The germline V gene has CDR1 MNHEY and CDR2 SVGAGI. For the CDR3, the DNA is TGTGCCAGCAGATACATGTCGAACACCGGGGAGCTGTTTTTT. This encodes CASRYMSNTGELFF.

In this sample, this clonotype turned up a few times. This chain uses TRBV4-3 with TRBJ1-1; unclear D gene. Germline V gene sequence: CDR1 LGHNA, CDR2 YSLEER. The CDR3 length is 15 residues. Trimming took off 0 bases at V and 8 bases at J, with 16 bases between the two ends. The CDR3, as DNA: TGCGCCAGCAGCCAAGATTTGGGCCTCCTTGGGGAAGCTTTCTTT. Translated, it gives CASSQDLGLLGEAFF.

Many counts were recorded for this clonotype. The gene calls are TRBV20-1 and TRBJ2-3, with D unclear. Trimming pared 2 bases from V and 3 bases from J, leaving 3 bases between. The germline V gene has CDR1 DFQATT and CDR2 SNEGSKA (reference sequence). The CDR3 is 11 amino acids. The CDR3 region is CSARYTDTQYF. The CDR3 DNA reads as TGCAGTGCTAGATATACAGATACGCAGTATTTT.